This entry features one T cell receptor beta chain sequence. What it binds is not known. The data stem from a study of cytomegalovirus exposure and HLA in healthy donors. Study overall: Unique TCR beta sequences numbering about 100 million came from roughly 180 million T cells in an earlier analysis.

V trimming: 9 bases; J trimming: 4 bases; junction bases outside the gene matches: 5. The length of the CDR3 is 12 residues. Germline assignment: CDR1 LNHDA and CDR2 SQIVND (reference sequence). Study-wide points: In a later analysis, TCR beta V- and J-gene trimming was associated with a missense DCLRE1C variant. What a later analysis reportedly showed was that an Asian-associated ancestry cluster had fewer N-insertions than the approximately 700-donor mean.

60 Vbeta and 13 Jbeta primers were used in PCR. Here immunoSEQ multiplex PCR was the method, and the copy in TCRdb shows in-frame clones only, minus some. The top ten hold 1% of the sample, which has 160,000 or so clones, roughly 79% seen once. The chain joins TRBV19 to TRBJ1-2; the match to TRBD1 covers 7 bases. This clonotype was obtained from a middle-aged woman in good health and CMV-seronegative. Sequences were obtained from PBMCs. The CDR3 bases are TGTGCCAGCTACCGGGACAGCTATGGCTACACCTTC. Translated: CASYRDSYGYTF.